Below, 4 T cell receptor beta chains from the same sample are listed, as sequenced in a study of vaccination effects on CD4 cells after COVID-19. The antigens for these receptors are not known. Sequencing used immunoSEQ multiplex PCR; TCRdb keeps in-frame clones, though not all of them. The sample comprises tens of thousands of clones, roughly four fifths of which are singletons, and about 2.5% rests with the top ten. Following 10 days of culture, CD4+ T cells were isolated. BNT162b2 vaccine or mRNA-1273 vaccine was given to participants in two doses. The sample in question was CD4+ T cells from PBMCs cultured without peptide, obtained after COVID-19 vaccination. Receptors were obtained from a human donor who received a COVID-19 vaccine.

This chain links TRBV24-1 with TRBJ1-2, with unresolved D. V lost 4 bases and J 1 base, leaving 18 bases between the germline ends. Germline assignment: CDR1 KGHDR and CDR2 SFDVKD. The CDR3 sequence is 17 residues long. CDR3 amino acids: CATSEFALRILNYGYTF. The CDR3 DNA reads as TGTGCCACCAGTGAATTTGCATTGCGGATTCTTAACTATGGCTACACCTTC.

The genes are TRBV27 and TRBJ1-1; D unclear. In germline, CDR1 is MNHEY, CDR2 SMNVEV (reference sequence). The CDR3 is 14 amino acids. Trimming removed 6 bases from V and 0 bases from J, with 11 bases in between. The CDR3 protein is CASSLSRLNTEAFF. The CDR3 nucleotides read TGTGCCAGCAGCCTGAGCAGGCTGAACACTGAAGCTTTCTTT.

V gene TRBV6-5 combines with J gene TRBJ1-2; D gene unclear. The V end lost 6 bases, the J end lost 4 bases, and 15 bases lay between the germline ends. Germline CDR1 is MNHEY and CDR2 is SVGAGI. The CDR3 has 14 residues. For the CDR3, the DNA is TGTGCCAGCAGCGGTGGGCTATTAGGCTATGGCTACACCTTC. Its translation is CASSGGLLGYGYTF.

The chain carries TRBV5-1 and TRBJ2-5; TRBD1 agrees at 10 bases. The CDR3 is 14 amino acids. With 4 bases clipped from V and 4 bases from J, the junction kept 4 bases outside the gene matches. Germline assignment: CDR1 SGHRS and CDR2 YFSETQ. This CDR3 reads CASSPGQGRETQYF. In DNA, the CDR3 is TGCGCCAGCAGCCCGGGACAGGGGCGAGAGACCCAGTACTTC.